The 13 T cell receptor beta chains listed next were all sequenced from one sample in a study of control samples from healthy donors and cancer patients. Here immunoSEQ multiplex PCR was the method, and the copy in TCRdb shows in-frame clones only, minus some. The sample lists about 150,000 clones, just under 95% occurring once. Sequenced input: blood. The receptors originated from a middle-aged woman in good health.

This rearrangement joins TRBV7-9 to TRBJ1-2, with 7 bases that match TRBD1. The CDR3 consists of 11 residues. The germline CDR1 and CDR2 sequences are SEHNR and FQNEAQ (reference sequence). Trimming cost V 3 bases and J 8 bases; bases outside gene matches: 0. CDR3 sequence (DNA): TGTGCCAGCAGCTTGGGACAGGGCTACACCTTC. It codes for CASSLGQGYTF. The variable domain in full, completed from reference TRBV7-9 and TRBJ1-2, reads DTGVSQNPRHKITKRGQNVTFRCDPISEHNRLYWYRQTLGQGPEFLTYFQNEAQLEKSRLLSDRFSAERPKGSFSTLEIQRTEQGDSAMYLCASSLGQGYTFGSGTRLTVV.

This chain uses TRBV2 with TRBJ1-2; D is possibly TRBD1 (6 bases). This CDR3 is built from 13 residues. CDR1 and CDR2 from the germline V gene are SNHLY and FYNNEI. Trimming stripped 4 bases from V and 1 base from J, with 7 bases between. This CDR3 is CASSGTVNYGYTF. The CDR3 region has the DNA TGTGCCAGCAGTGGGACAGTTAACTATGGCTACACCTTC.

With regard to this clone: The junction departs from the called germline gene at one end, perhaps through a read error. The chain employs TRBV18 and TRBJ2-7; D may match TRBD1 or TRBD2 (5 bases each). CDR3 length: 12 residues. Germline CDR1 is KGHSH and CDR2 is LQKENI. CDR3 nucleotide sequence: TGTGCCAGCTCATCACCATCCGACAGAGGGTCCTTC. Protein sequence: CASSSPSDRGSF.

CDR3 loop: CASRHFEETQYF. CDR3 DNA sequence: TGTGCCAGCAGACACTTTGAAGAGACCCAGTACTTC. This sequence joins TRBV3-1 (or the pseudogene TRBV3-2) and TRBJ2-5, with D unclear. The germline V gene has CDR1 LGHDT and CDR2 YNNKEL (reference sequence). The CDR3 covers 12 residues. V was shortened by 6 bases and J by 3 bases, with 8 bases between the two germline ends.

The CDR3, as DNA: TGCGCCAGCAGCCAAAACACGGGTAGTGAAAAACTGTTTTTT. Its protein product is CASSQNTGSEKLFF. The chain links TRBV5-1 to TRBJ1-4; no reliable D call. The V gene lost 4 bases and the J gene lost 7 bases, with 14 bases spanning the gap. The V gene's germline CDR1 is SGHRS and CDR2 YFSETQ. This CDR3 is 14 amino acids long.

The rearrangement links TRBV4-3 to TRBJ2-5; 7 positions match TRBD1. Germline assignment: CDR1 LGHNA and CDR2 YSLEER. There are 17 residues in the CDR3. After removal of 0 bases from V and 2 bases from J, the junction contained 9 bases not matched to a gene. The CDR3 here is CASSQDWSGGVQETQYF. DNA of the CDR3: TGCGCCAGCAGCCAAGATTGGTCAGGGGGAGTGCAAGAGACCCAGTACTTC.

The V call is TRBV7-9, the J call TRBJ1-2; no firm D call. Per the germline V gene, CDR1 is SEHNR and CDR2 is FQNEAQ (reference sequence). The V and J ends lost 7 bases and 6 bases respectively, with 12 bases between them. CDR3 length: 12 amino acids. CDR3 residues: CASTVVWDGYTF. CDR3 bases: TGTGCCAGCACCGTAGTCTGGGATGGCTACACCTTC.

The gene calls are TRBV4-3 and TRBJ1-2, with D unclear. Germline V gene sequence: CDR1 LGHNA, CDR2 YSLEER. The CDR3 covers 15 residues. V lost 1 base and J 4 bases, leaving 13 bases between the germline ends. CDR3 sequence (DNA): TGCGCCAGCAGCCAAGTGACAACCAGGCGCTATGGCTACACCTTC. It codes for CASSQVTTRRYGYTF.

The chain joins TRBV4-1 to TRBJ2-2; D is possibly TRBD1 (6 bases). Trimming shortened V by 5 bases and J by 5 bases, and 12 bases separated the two germline ends. Germline CDR1 reads MGHRA; CDR2 reads YSYEKL. The CDR3 is 14 amino acids. DNA for the CDR3: TGCGCCAGCAGCTTGAGCAGGGGTACCGGGGAGCTGTTTTTT. Translating it yields CASSLSRGTGELFF.

V is TRBV7-2 and J is TRBJ2-6; D remains unclear. This CDR3 region has 15 residues. CDR1 SGHTA and CDR2 FQGNSA come from the germline V gene. V gave up 5 bases and J gave up 1 base, with 9 bases separating them. CDR3 nucleotide sequence: TGTGCCAGCAGCCTCGGGTCTTCTGGGGCCAACGTCCTGACTTTC. It encodes CASSLGSSGANVLTF.

The chain links TRBV6-6 to TRBJ1-4, with D possibly TRBD1 on 5 matching bases. Trimming removed 0 bases from V and 8 bases from J, with 13 bases in between. The CDR3 has 15 amino acids. Germline loops: CDR1 MNHNY, CDR2 SVGAGI (reference sequence). CDR3 sequence reads: CASSYSGGMREKLFF. CDR3 bases: TGTGCCAGCAGTTACTCGGGGGGGATGAGGGAAAAACTGTTTTTT.

This rearrangement joins TRBV30 to TRBJ1-6, with D maybe TRBD1 (5 bases). The CDR3 length is 13 residues. Per germline, CDR1 GTSNPN and CDR2 SVGIG (reference sequence). Trimming left V 4 bases short and J 4 bases short, with 8 bases between. The CDR3 loop reads CAWTGTYNSPLHF. DNA of the CDR3: TGTGCCTGGACCGGGACGTATAATTCACCCCTCCACTTT. The whole variable domain, remainder taken from reference TRBV30 and TRBJ1-6, is SQTIHQWPATLVQPVGSPLSLECTVEGTSNPNLYWYRQAAGRGLQLLFYSVGIGQISSEVPQNLSASRPQDRQFILSSKKLLLSDSGFYLCAWTGTYNSPLHFGNGTRLTVT.

The rearrangement uses TRBV7-9 and TRBJ1-6; possible D gene TRBD1, 6 bases. The V and J ends lost 4 bases and 8 bases respectively, with 15 bases between them. The CDR3 extends over 15 amino acids. Germline lookup yields CDR1 SEHNR and CDR2 FQNEAQ (reference sequence). DNA of the CDR3: TGTGCCAGCAGCTCCCTCCGGGACATCGATTCACCCCTCCACTTT. Residues: CASSSLRDIDSPLHF.